This T cell receptor beta chain was identified during a study of post-analysis software for immune sequencing data. Findings and limits, study-wide: Samples from one preparation batch, clustered by F measure, grouped strongly together. A handful of TRBV segments were significantly more frequent in patients than in controls. TRBV5-6, TRBV5-1 and TRBV20-1 were among these segments.

V was cut by 3 bases and J by 7 bases, with 11 bases left in between. CDR3 length: 14 residues. The germline gives CDR1 SGDLS, CDR2 YYNGEE. This clonotype was seen a handful of times. Its antigen remains unidentified. Presence of unique molecular identifiers characterized the TCR beta cDNA libraries. Each sample of about 0.95 to 11 million input T cells yielded about 500,000 cDNA molecules, so each molecule approximated one T cell. TCRdb independently ran MiXCR on the PCR reads; one entry per CDR3 protein. Of hundreds of thousands of distinct CDR3 sequences listed, around 40% are singletons. The receptor was isolated from a girl under 18 with multiple sclerosis. Sequenced input: blood. The rearrangement links TRBV9 to TRBJ1-6; no reliable D call. DNA for the CDR3: TGTGCCAGCAGCGCCCCGTTGGGAAATTCACCCCTCCACTTT. It is translated as CASSAPLGNSPLHF.